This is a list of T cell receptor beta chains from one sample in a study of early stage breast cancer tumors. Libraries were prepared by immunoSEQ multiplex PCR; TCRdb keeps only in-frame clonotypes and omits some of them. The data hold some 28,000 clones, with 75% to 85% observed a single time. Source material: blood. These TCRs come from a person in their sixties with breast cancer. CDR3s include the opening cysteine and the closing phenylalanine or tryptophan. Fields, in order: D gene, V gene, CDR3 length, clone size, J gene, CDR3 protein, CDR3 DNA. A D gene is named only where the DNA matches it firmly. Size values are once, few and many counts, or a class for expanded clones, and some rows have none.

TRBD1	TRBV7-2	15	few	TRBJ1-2	CASSRYATGGNGYTF	TGTGCCAGCAGCCGTTACGCCACAGGGGGCAACGGCTACACCTTC
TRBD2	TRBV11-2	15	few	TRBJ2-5	CASSSRLAGVETQYF	TGTGCCAGCAGCTCGCGACTAGCGGGAGTGGAGACCCAGTACTTC
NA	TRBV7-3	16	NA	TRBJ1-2	CASSLTGQGPNYGYTF	TGTGCCAGCAGCTTAACGGGTCAGGGCCCAAACTATGGCTACACCTTC
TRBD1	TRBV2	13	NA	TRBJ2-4	CASSERGQIIQYF	TGTGCCAGCAGTGAGAGGGGACAGATCATTCAGTACTTC
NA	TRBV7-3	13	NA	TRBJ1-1	CASSLSSNTEAFF	TGTGCCAGCAGCTTAAGCAGTAACACTGAAGCTTTCTTT
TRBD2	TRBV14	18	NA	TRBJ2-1	CASSQKDAGGYSYNEQFF	TGTGCCAGCAGCCAGAAGGACGCGGGAGGCTATTCCTACAATGAGCAGTTCTTC
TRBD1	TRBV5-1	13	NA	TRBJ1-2	CASSWQGAYGYTF	TGCGCCAGCAGCTGGCAGGGGGCCTATGGCTACACCTTC
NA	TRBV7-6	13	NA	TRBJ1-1	CASSREQNTEAFF	TGTGCCAGCAGCCGGGAACAGAACACTGAAGCTTTCTTT
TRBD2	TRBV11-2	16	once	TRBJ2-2	CASSLSGSGGTGELFF	TGTGCCAGCAGCCTAAGCGGGAGTGGGGGCACCGGGGAGCTGTTTTTT
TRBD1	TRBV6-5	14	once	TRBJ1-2	CASIDRGYRYGYTF	TGTGCCAGCATTGACAGGGGCTATCGATATGGCTACACCTTC
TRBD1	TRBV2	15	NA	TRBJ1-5	CASSPTGYSNQPQHF	TGTGCCAGCAGTCCGACAGGGTATAGCAATCAGCCCCAGCATTTT
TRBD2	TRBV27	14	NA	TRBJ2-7	CASSLERDLYEQYF	TGTGCCAGCAGTTTAGAGCGGGATTTGTACGAGCAGTACTTC
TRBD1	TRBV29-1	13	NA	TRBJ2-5	CSVELDRGQTQYF	TGCAGCGTTGAGCTCGACAGGGGCCAGACCCAGTACTTC
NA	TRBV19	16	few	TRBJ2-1	CASSMALGGSYNEQFF	TGTGCCAGTAGTATGGCACTGGGGGGCTCCTACAATGAGCAGTTCTTC
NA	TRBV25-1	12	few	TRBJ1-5	CASSKGGQPQHF	TGTGCCAGCAGTAAAGGAGGTCAGCCCCAGCATTTT
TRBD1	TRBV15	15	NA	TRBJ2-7	CATSRAGTGAYEQYF	TGTGCCACCAGCAGGGCCGGGACAGGGGCCTACGAGCAGTACTTC
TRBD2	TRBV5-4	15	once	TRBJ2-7	CASSLGTSGAYEQYF	TGTGCCAGCAGCTTGGGGACTAGCGGAGCTTACGAGCAGTACTTC
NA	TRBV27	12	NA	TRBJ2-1	CASSFRGGEQFF	TGTGCCAGCAGTTTTAGGGGGGGTGAGCAGTTCTTC
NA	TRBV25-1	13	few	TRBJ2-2	CASGGLDTGELFF	TGTGCCAGCGGGGGACTCGACACCGGGGAGCTGTTTTTT
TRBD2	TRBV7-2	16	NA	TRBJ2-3	CASSQNQAGGTDTQYF	TGTGCCAGCAGCCAAAATCAAGCGGGAGGCACAGATACGCAGTATTTT
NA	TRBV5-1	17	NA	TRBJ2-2	CASSLLSPTIGTGELFF	TGCGCCAGCAGCTTGCTTTCCCCTACTATAGGCACCGGGGAGCTGTTTTTT
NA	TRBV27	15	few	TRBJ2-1	CASSGGAGTYNEQFF	TGTGCCAGCAGTGGCGGGGCGGGGACCTACAATGAGCAGTTCTTC
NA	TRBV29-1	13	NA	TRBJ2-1	CSVGASAYNEQFF	TGCAGCGTTGGGGCTAGCGCCTACAATGAGCAGTTCTTC
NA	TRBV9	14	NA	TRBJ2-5	CASSPPSGQETQYF	TGTGCCAGCAGCCCCCCCTCAGGCCAAGAGACCCAGTACTTC
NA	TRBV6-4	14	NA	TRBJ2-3	CASSDSLASDTQYF	TGTGCCAGCAGTGACTCATTAGCGTCCGATACGCAGTATTTT
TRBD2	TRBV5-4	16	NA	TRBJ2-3	CASSFRLAGATDTQYF	TGTGCCAGCAGCTTTCGACTAGCGGGAGCCACAGATACGCAGTATTTT
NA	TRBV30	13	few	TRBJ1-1	CAWSRGGGTEAFF	TGTGCCTGGAGTCGCGGGGGCGGTACTGAAGCTTTCTTT
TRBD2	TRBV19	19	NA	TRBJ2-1	CASSIVSRLAGGPSHEQFF	TGTGCCAGTAGTATTGTATCGAGACTAGCGGGAGGGCCCAGTCATGAGCAGTTCTTC
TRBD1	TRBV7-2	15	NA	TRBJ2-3	CASSPVGTGAKMQYF	TGTGCCAGCAGCCCTGTAGGGACAGGGGCCAAGATGCAGTATTTT
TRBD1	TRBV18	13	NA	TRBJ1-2	CASSQTGEYGYTF	TGTGCCAGCTCCCAGACAGGGGAATATGGCTACACCTTC
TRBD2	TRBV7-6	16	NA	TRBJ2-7	CASSSPGGRGSYEQYF	TGTGCCAGCAGCTCCCCCGGGGGGAGAGGATCCTACGAGCAGTACTTC
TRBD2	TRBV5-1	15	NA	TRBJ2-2	CASTGTSGLGGELFF	TGCGCCAGCACCGGGACTAGCGGGTTGGGCGGGGAGCTGTTTTTT
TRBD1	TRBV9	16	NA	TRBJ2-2	CASSFPDRFPTGELFF	TGTGCCAGCAGCTTCCCGGACAGGTTCCCCACCGGGGAGCTGTTTTTT
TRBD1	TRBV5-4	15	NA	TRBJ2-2	CASSSPTGESGELFF	TGTGCCAGCAGCTCCCCGACAGGGGAGTCCGGGGAGCTGTTTTTT
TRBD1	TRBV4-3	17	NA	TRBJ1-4	CASSQVGGTGGREKLFF	TGCGCCAGCAGCCAAGTAGGCGGGACAGGGGGACGAGAAAAACTGTTTTTT
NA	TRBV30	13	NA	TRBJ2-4	CAWTQDRKNIQYF	TGTGCCTGGACTCAGGACAGAAAAAACATTCAGTACTTC
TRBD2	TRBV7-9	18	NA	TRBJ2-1	CASSPRTSGRDPYNEQFF	TGTGCCAGCAGCCCCCGGACTAGCGGGAGGGATCCCTACAATGAGCAGTTCTTC
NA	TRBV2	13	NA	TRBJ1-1	CATDKDRFTEAFF	TGTGCCACCGACAAGGACAGATTCACTGAAGCTTTCTTT
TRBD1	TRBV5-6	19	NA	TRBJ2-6	CASSLDPGQGPSGANVLTF	TGTGCCAGCAGCTTGGATCCCGGACAGGGGCCCTCTGGGGCCAACGTCCTGACTTTC
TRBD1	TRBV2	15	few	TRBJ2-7	CASSGSTGGGYEQYF	TGTGCCAGCAGTGGATCGACAGGGGGCGGGTACGAGCAGTACTTC
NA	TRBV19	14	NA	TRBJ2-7	CASSIGQIAYEQYF	TGTGCCAGTAGTATTGGACAGATAGCCTACGAGCAGTACTTC
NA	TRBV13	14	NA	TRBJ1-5	CASSLGPGDQPQHF	TGTGCCAGCAGCTTGGGCCCGGGGGATCAGCCCCAGCATTTT
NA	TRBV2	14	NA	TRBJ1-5	CASSGQFSNQPQHF	TGTGCCAGCAGTGGACAGTTTAGCAATCAGCCCCAGCATTTT
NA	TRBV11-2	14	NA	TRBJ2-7	CASSLVTATYEQYF	TGTGCCAGCAGCTTAGTAACAGCTACCTACGAGCAGTACTTC